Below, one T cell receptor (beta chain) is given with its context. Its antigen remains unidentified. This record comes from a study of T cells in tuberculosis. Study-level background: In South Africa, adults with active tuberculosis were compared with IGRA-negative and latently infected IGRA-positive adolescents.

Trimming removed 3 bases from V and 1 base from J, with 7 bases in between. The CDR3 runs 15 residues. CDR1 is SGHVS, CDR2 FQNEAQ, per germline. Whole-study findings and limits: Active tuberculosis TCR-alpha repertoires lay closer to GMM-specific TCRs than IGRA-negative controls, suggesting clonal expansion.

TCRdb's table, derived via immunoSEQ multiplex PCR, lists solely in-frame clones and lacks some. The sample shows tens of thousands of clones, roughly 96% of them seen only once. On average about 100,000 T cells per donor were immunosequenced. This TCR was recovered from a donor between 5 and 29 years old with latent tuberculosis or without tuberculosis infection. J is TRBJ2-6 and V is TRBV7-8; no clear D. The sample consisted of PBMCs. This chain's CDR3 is CASSFSRSGANVLTF. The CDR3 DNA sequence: TGTGCCAGCAGCTTTTCACGGTCTGGGGCCAACGTCCTGACTTTC.